This is a list of T cell receptor beta chains from one sample in a study of T cells in Graves' hyperthyroidism and ophthalmopathy. TCRdb redid the calling of the multiplex PCR reads with MiXCR, one entry per CDR3 protein. The data contain about half a million distinct CDR3 sequences, roughly 22% of them singletons. Sequencing was carried out using blood. The origin of the receptors is a woman in her seventies with Graves' ophthalmopathy. CDR3s include the opening cysteine and the closing phenylalanine or tryptophan. The order of the fields is CDR3 length, J gene, clone size, V gene, D gene, CDR3 protein, CDR3 DNA. A D gene is named only where the DNA matches it firmly. Clone size is stated in some rows and not others, as once, few, many or a class when expanded.

>17|TRBJ2-7|once|TRBV4-3|.
CASSQGGQGSLLGEQYF
TGCGCCAGCAGCCAAGGGGGGCAGGGCTCGTTGTTGGGGGAGCAGTACTTC
>13|TRBJ2-6|.|TRBV5-1|.
CASSLPQVNVLTF
TGTGCCAGCAGCTTACCTCAAGTCAACGTCCTGACTTTC
>11|TRBJ1-1|many|TRBV10-3|.
CAISVGQEAFF
TGTGCCATCAGTGTCGGACAGGAAGCTTTCTTT
>13|TRBJ1-1|few|TRBV19|.
CASSIGGVTEAFF
TGTGCCAGTAGTATAGGTGGGGTCACTGAAGCTTTCTTT
>16|TRBJ2-5|.|TRBV5-1|TRBD1
CASSFTGGGLQETQYF
TGCGCCAGCAGCTTTACAGGGGGCGGACTCCAAGAGACCCAGTACTTC
>16|TRBJ1-1|.|TRBV10-2|.
CASLRLGDGFTTEAFF
TGCGCCAGCCTCCGCCTGGGCGACGGGTTCACCACTGAAGCTTTCTTT
>14|TRBJ2-4|.|TRBV11-2|TRBD2
CASSPPSGKNIQYF
TGTGCCAGCAGCCCTCCTAGCGGGAAAAACATTCAGTACTTC
>14|TRBJ2-3|few|TRBV20-1|TRBD1
CSAPSGQNTDTQYF
TGCAGTGCCCCATCGGGACAGAACACAGATACGCAGTATTTT
>16|TRBJ1-1|many|TRBV7-8|.
CASQEGGARLNTEAFF
TGTGCCAGCCAGGAGGGGGGCGCGAGATTGAACACTGAAGCTTTCTTT
>13|TRBJ1-2|.|TRBV30|TRBD1
CARSVGGASGLTF
TGTGCCCGGAGTGTAGGGGGCGCGTCCGGCCTCACCTTC
>18|TRBJ2-1|.|TRBV2|TRBD2
CARSGTSGRAFYSNEQFF
TGTGCCAGATCCGGGACTAGCGGGAGGGCCTTCTACTCCAATGAGCAGTTCTTC
>14|TRBJ2-7|.|TRBV7-2|.
CASSPWTYSYEQYF
TGTGCCAGCAGCCCATGGACGTACTCCTACGAGCAGTACTTC
>16|TRBJ2-3|few|TRBV7-2|.
CASSAPRGAVTDTQYF
TGTGCCAGCAGCGCCCCTAGAGGCGCCGTAACAGATACGCAGTATTTT
>13|TRBJ2-2|.|TRBV29-1|.
CSVEAGRGGELFF
TGCAGCGTTGAAGCGGGGCGAGGCGGGGAGCTGTTTTTT
>15|TRBJ1-2|.|TRBV28|TRBD1
CASSHDVGGDYGYTF
TGTGCCAGCAGCCACGACGTAGGGGGCGATTATGGCTACACCTTC
>16|TRBJ2-1|many|TRBV3-1|TRBD2
CASSQDWLAGGNEQFF
TGTGCCAGCAGCCAAGATTGGCTAGCGGGAGGAAATGAGCAGTTCTTC
>15|TRBJ1-3|few|TRBV11-2|TRBD1
CASSLRQGTRNTIYF
TGTGCCAGCAGCCTTCGACAGGGGACAAGAAACACCATATATTTT
>15|TRBJ1-4|.|TRBV6-2/TRBV6-3|.
CASSLTGSLWEKLFF
TGTGCCAGCAGTTTAACAGGGAGTCTTTGGGAAAAACTGTTTTTT
>16|TRBJ2-3|.|TRBV20-1|TRBD1
CSARDRDRGWTDTQYF
TGCAGTGCTAGAGATAGGGACAGGGGGTGGACAGATACGCAGTATTTT
>16|TRBJ2-1|once|TRBV6-4|TRBD2
CASTGHSGRAHNEQFF
TGTGCCAGCACGGGCCATAGCGGGAGGGCCCACAATGAGCAGTTCTTC
>13|TRBJ1-1|few|TRBV19|TRBD1
CASREQGSIEAFF
TGTGCCAGTCGAGAACAGGGGAGCATTGAAGCTTTCTTT
>15|TRBJ2-5|.|TRBV4-1|.
CASSQGTPLQETQYF
TGCGCCAGCAGCCAAGGGACCCCCCTACAGGAGACCCAGTACTTC
>16|TRBJ2-2|few|TRBV24-1|TRBD1
CATSDSGQTNTGELFF
TGTGCCACCAGTGATTCGGGACAGACGAACACCGGGGAGCTGTTTTTT
>14|TRBJ2-7|.|TRBV27|.
CASYRWTDPYEQYF
TGTGCCAGCTACCGTTGGACAGATCCCTACGAGCAGTACTTC
>11|TRBJ2-7|.|TRBV6-1|.
CASTGGFEQYF
TGTGCCAGTACGGGCGGTTTCGAGCAGTACTTC
>14|TRBJ2-2|few|TRBV24-1|.
CATSDLDPRGELFF
TGTGCCACCAGTGATTTGGACCCCCGCGGGGAGCTGTTTTTT
>12|TRBJ1-1|many|TRBV7-8|TRBD1
CASRRQGFEAFF
TGTGCCAGCAGGCGACAGGGCTTTGAAGCTTTCTTT
>15|TRBJ2-1|few|TRBV29-1|TRBD2
CSVEGLAVPYNEQFF
TGCAGCGTGGAGGGACTAGCGGTCCCCTACAATGAGCAGTTCTTC
>17|TRBJ2-1|few|TRBV20-1|TRBD2
CSASPNPGLAGAGEQFF
TGCAGTGCCTCCCCAAATCCGGGACTAGCGGGAGCGGGTGAGCAGTTCTTC
>14|TRBJ2-2|few|TRBV5-1|TRBD2
CASSTGLGTGELFF
TGCGCCAGCAGCACGGGACTAGGCACCGGGGAGCTGTTTTTT
>15|TRBJ2-5|once|TRBV7-3|.
CASSLIGGNQETQYF
TGTGCCAGCAGCTTAATTGGGGGTAACCAAGAGACCCAGTACTTC
>16|TRBJ2-1|.|TRBV24-1|TRBD2
CATSDALAGVYNEQFF
TGTGCCACCAGTGACGCACTAGCGGGAGTATACAATGAGCAGTTCTTC
>12|TRBJ2-1|few|TRBV6-1|TRBD2
CASRTSGDEQFF
TGTGCCAGCAGGACTAGCGGGGATGAGCAGTTCTTC
>16|TRBJ2-2|few|TRBV19|TRBD2
CASSKAGGPISGELFF
TGTGCCAGTAGTAAGGCGGGAGGGCCTATATCCGGGGAGCTGTTTTTT
>13|TRBJ1-3|few|TRBV6-1|.
CAILQGSGNTIYF
TGTGCCATCTTACAGGGCTCTGGAAACACCATATATTTT
>14|TRBJ2-5|.|TRBV2|TRBD1
CASNPGTGSLAQYF
TGTGCCAGCAACCCCGGGACAGGAAGTTTGGCCCAGTACTTC
>14|TRBJ1-5|many|TRBV3-1|.
CASSQGASNQPQHF
TGTGCCAGCAGCCAGGGGGCTAGCAATCAGCCCCAGCATTTT
>13|TRBJ2-3|.|TRBV5-1|TRBD1
CATGTVSTDTQYF
TGCGCCACCGGGACAGTAAGCACAGATACGCAGTATTTT
>11|TRBJ1-1|many|TRBV7-2|.
CASRRGGRAFF
TGTGCCAGCAGGCGGGGGGGCCGGGCTTTCTTT
>13|TRBJ2-5|.|TRBV5-5|.
CASSLQGEKTQYF
TGTGCCAGCAGCTTGCAGGGTGAGAAGACCCAGTACTTC
>12|TRBJ2-7|.|TRBV20-1|.
CSATGTTYEQYF
TGCAGTGCTACCGGGACAACCTACGAGCAGTACTTC
>16|TRBJ2-7|.|TRBV5-1|TRBD2
CASSAGLAGGPHEQYF
TGCGCCAGCAGCGCCGGACTAGCGGGAGGTCCGCACGAGCAGTACTTC
>16|TRBJ2-1|many|TRBV28|.
CASSSLGQASYNEQFF
TGTGCCAGCAGTTCCCTGGGCCAGGCTTCCTACAATGAGCAGTTCTTC
>15|TRBJ1-4|few|TRBV3-1|TRBD1
CASSHWTGGHEKLFF
TGTGCCAGCAGCCATTGGACAGGGGGCCATGAAAAACTGTTTTTT
>16|TRBJ2-5|.|TRBV4-3|.
CASSRAGQSNEETQYF
TGCGCCAGCAGCCGGGCGGGCCAGAGTAACGAGGAGACCCAGTACTTC
>14|TRBJ2-5|many|TRBV12-3/TRBV12-4|.
CASSPGLLQETQYF
TGTGCCAGCAGTCCGGGACTCCTCCAAGAGACCCAGTACTTC
>15|TRBJ2-1|.|TRBV6-1|TRBD1
CASSTRQGSVNEQFF
TGTGCCAGCAGTACCCGACAGGGGTCGGTCAATGAGCAGTTCTTC